The rows below give T cell receptor beta chains drawn from one sample of a study of T cell responses to AZD1222 COVID-19 vaccine. Using immunoSEQ multiplex PCR, the repertoire was profiled, and TCRdb retains in-frame clones only, with some absent. The table records 100,000 to 150,000 clones, about nine tenths of them present only once. Specimen: peripheral blood, collected on day 0 of AZD1222 vaccination. These receptors originate from an adult in good health. Each CDR3 is given with its conserved first and last residue. Each record gives: clone size, D gene, J gene, V gene, CDR3 protein, CDR3 DNA. D genes are given only for firm matches. Clone size is shown for a subset of rows, as once, few, many or a class of expanded clone.

>few|TRBD2|TRBJ2-7|TRBV4-1
CASSQVKGLADEQYF
TGCGCCAGCAGCCAAGTTAAAGGACTAGCCGACGAGCAGTACTTC
>NA|NA|TRBJ2-3|TRBV5-1
CASSLKLPDTQYF
TGCGCCAGCAGCTTGAAACTCCCAGATACGCAGTATTTT
>NA|NA|TRBJ2-7|TRBV7-9
CASSLVQAYEQYF
TGTGCCAGCAGCTTAGTGCAGGCCTACGAGCAGTACTTC
>NA|TRBD1|TRBJ1-2|TRBV5-1
CASSLQGAPTVYGYTF
TGCGCCAGCAGCCTACAGGGGGCTCCGACCGTCTATGGCTACACCTTC
>NA|NA|TRBJ1-3|TRBV2
CASKDISGNTIYF
TGTGCCAGCAAGGACATCTCTGGAAACACCATATATTTT
>once|TRBD1|TRBJ1-2|TRBV2
CASSHAGTGQGYTF
TGTGCCAGCAGTCATGCCGGGACAGGGCAAGGCTACACCTTC
>NA|NA|TRBJ1-2|TRBV5-1
CASSLASGNYGYTF
TGCGCCAGCAGCTTGGCCTCGGGGAACTATGGCTACACCTTC
>NA|NA|TRBJ2-7|TRBV5-1
CASSLGLGASYEQYF
TGCGCCAGCAGCTTGGGTCTGGGGGCTAGCTACGAGCAGTACTTC
>once|TRBD2|TRBJ2-5|TRBV3-1/TRBV3-2
CASSQGTSGRGETQYF
TGTGCCAGCAGCCAAGGGACTAGCGGAAGAGGGGAGACCCAGTACTTC
>NA|NA|TRBJ1-6|TRBV25-1
CASTSGQPNSPLHF
TGTGCCAGCACCTCAGGACAGCCTAATTCACCCCTCCACTTT
>NA|NA|TRBJ2-1|TRBV5-1
CASSLYGEGEQFF
TGCGCCAGCAGCTTGTATGGGGAAGGTGAGCAGTTCTTC
>NA|NA|TRBJ1-2|TRBV6-5
CASSYRGFGYTF
TGTGCCAGCAGTTACAGAGGTTTTGGCTACACCTTC
>NA|NA|TRBJ2-4|TRBV11-3
CAPTTSVAKNIQYF
TGTGCCCCCACTACGTCCGTAGCCAAAAACATTCAGTACTTC
>NA|NA|TRBJ1-3|TRBV5-6
CASSLAPSRARGGNTIYF
TGTGCCAGCAGCTTGGCCCCTTCGAGAGCCCGAGGAGGAAACACCATATATTTT
>NA|NA|TRBJ2-1|TRBV4-3
CASSQDRGSGSYNEQFF
TGCGCCAGCAGCCAAGACCGGGGGTCGGGCTCCTACAATGAGCAGTTCTTC
>NA|NA|TRBJ2-7|TRBV18
CASSPTASGEIMSEQYF
TGTGCCAGCTCACCAACCGCCTCGGGTGAAATTATGAGCGAGCAGTACTTC
>NA|NA|TRBJ2-3|TRBV11-2
CASSLYDTDTQYF
TGTGCCAGCAGCTTATACGACACAGATACGCAGTATTTT
>NA|NA|TRBJ2-2|TRBV27
CASSLYPLLNTGELFF
TGTGCCAGCAGTTTATACCCTTTACTTAACACCGGGGAGCTGTTTTTT
>NA|NA|TRBJ2-2|TRBV15
CATTKQGNTGELFF
TGTGCCACCACTAAACAGGGGAACACCGGGGAGCTGTTTTTT
>NA|TRBD1|TRBJ1-2|TRBV19
CASTRQGANYGYTF
TGTGCCAGTACCCGACAGGGGGCGAACTATGGCTACACCTTC
>NA|TRBD2|TRBJ2-1|TRBV19
CASSIVSGSSYNEQFF
TGTGCCAGTAGTATAGTGAGCGGGAGCTCCTACAATGAGCAGTTCTTC
>NA|NA|TRBJ1-1|TRBV6-5
CASSRTLMNTEAFF
TGTGCCAGCAGCCGGACACTTATGAACACTGAAGCTTTCTTT
>NA|TRBD1|TRBJ1-2|TRBV6-1
CASNPRDSSNYGYTF
TGTGCCAGCAATCCCCGGGACAGTTCTAACTATGGCTACACCTTC
>NA|NA|TRBJ2-3|TRBV2
CASNAAESTDTQYF
TGTGCCAGCAATGCAGCGGAAAGCACAGATACGCAGTATTTT
>NA|NA|TRBJ2-5|TRBV18
CASSLGRKETQYF
TGTGCCAGCTCACTCGGCAGGAAGGAGACCCAGTACTTC
>NA|NA|TRBJ2-5|TRBV19
CASSIVLPRDTIQETQYF
TGTGCCAGTAGTATCGTTTTGCCGAGGGACACCATTCAAGAGACCCAGTACTTC
>NA|NA|TRBJ2-7|TRBV30
CASDREGYEQYF
TGTGCCTCGGACAGGGAGGGTTACGAGCAGTACTTC
>NA|TRBD2|TRBJ2-1|TRBV19
CASVGAWREGRFNEQFF
TGTGCCAGTGTTGGCGCTTGGCGGGAGGGCCGGTTTAATGAGCAGTTCTTC
>NA|NA|TRBJ1-1|TRBV28
CASSLGSGTEAFF
TGTGCCAGCAGTTTAGGGTCAGGAACTGAAGCTTTCTTT
>NA|NA|TRBJ2-7|TRBV28
CASSKVGGGHPIYEQYF
TGTGCCAGCAGTAAAGTTGGAGGGGGACATCCCATCTACGAGCAGTACTTC
>NA|NA|TRBJ1-2|TRBV19
CASSPGSYGYTF
TGTGCCAGTAGTCCCGGGAGCTATGGCTACACCTTC
>NA|NA|TRBJ2-1|TRBV24-1
CATSDAPYNEQFF
TGTGCCACCAGTGACGCCCCCTACAATGAGCAGTTCTTC
>once|TRBD2|TRBJ2-1|TRBV7-3
CASSSGTSGSEQFF
TGTGCCAGCAGCTCCGGGACTAGCGGATCTGAGCAGTTCTTC